This TCR beta chain was observed in a study of T cells in Graves' hyperthyroidism and ophthalmopathy. Study results and caveats: Clonotypes that were expanded in thyroid above 0.001 mostly appeared in blood too.

Out of around 10 ml of fresh peripheral blood came the PBMCs. A note on this clonotype: Its specificity is not known.

This CDR3 has 14 amino acids. V trimming: 5 bases; J trimming: 8 bases; junction bases outside the gene matches: 6. From germline, CDR1 is DFQATT and CDR2 SNEGSKA (reference sequence). The source material, RNA transcripts, was used to amplify TCR beta CDR3 regions. The TCR CDR3 was amplified in a first-round RT-PCR using the HTBI primer set. Using its own MiXCR run on the multiplex PCR reads, TCRdb lists one record per CDR3 protein. The top ten clones hold approximately 15% of a sample with 550,000 to 850,000 distinct CDR3 sequences, around a sixth of them seen once. The sample comprised blood. The chain joins TRBV20-1 to TRBJ1-6; 10 bases match TRBD1. The sequence was collected from a woman aged 45-59 years with Graves' hyperthyroidism that later progressed to Graves' ophthalmopathy. CDR3 loop: CSAPGTGDHSPLHF. CDR3 nucleotide sequence: TGCAGTGCTCCCGGGACAGGGGATCATTCACCCCTCCACTTT.